The clone carrying this T cell receptor (beta chain) came up a few times. Its matching antigen is unknown. Time point in this sample: persistent/refractory GD, antithyroid drugs over 5 years with positive TRAb. Construction of the TCR library relied on RNA isolated from PBMCs. Germline assignment: CDR1 SEHNR and CDR2 FQNEAQ (reference sequence). This CDR3 is 15 amino acids long. Trimming stripped 5 bases from V and 5 bases from J, with 18 bases between. This sample is drawn from a study of regulatory T cells in long-lasting Graves disease. General study points: There were preferences for TRBV28, TRBJ1-2 and TRBJ2-5 in persistent disease.

Relying on iRepertoire HTBI primers and Arm-PCR of CDR3 regions, the team built TCR beta libraries. Via MiXCR, TCRdb re-called the multiplex PCR reads, giving one row per CDR3 protein. Among approximately 470,000 distinct CDR3 sequences listed, around 21% were seen once. The input for sequencing was peripheral blood mononuclear cells (PBMCs), taken when the disease was refractory, from a patient treated with antithyroid drugs. The TCR comes from a female donor with Graves disease. The V and J genes are TRBV7-9 and TRBJ1-1; TRBD1 is a possible D gene (6 bases). DNA for the CDR3: TGTGCCAGCAGCAGCTCTGGACAGCCCCATACTGAAGCTTTCTTT. Its protein is CASSSSGQPHTEAFF.